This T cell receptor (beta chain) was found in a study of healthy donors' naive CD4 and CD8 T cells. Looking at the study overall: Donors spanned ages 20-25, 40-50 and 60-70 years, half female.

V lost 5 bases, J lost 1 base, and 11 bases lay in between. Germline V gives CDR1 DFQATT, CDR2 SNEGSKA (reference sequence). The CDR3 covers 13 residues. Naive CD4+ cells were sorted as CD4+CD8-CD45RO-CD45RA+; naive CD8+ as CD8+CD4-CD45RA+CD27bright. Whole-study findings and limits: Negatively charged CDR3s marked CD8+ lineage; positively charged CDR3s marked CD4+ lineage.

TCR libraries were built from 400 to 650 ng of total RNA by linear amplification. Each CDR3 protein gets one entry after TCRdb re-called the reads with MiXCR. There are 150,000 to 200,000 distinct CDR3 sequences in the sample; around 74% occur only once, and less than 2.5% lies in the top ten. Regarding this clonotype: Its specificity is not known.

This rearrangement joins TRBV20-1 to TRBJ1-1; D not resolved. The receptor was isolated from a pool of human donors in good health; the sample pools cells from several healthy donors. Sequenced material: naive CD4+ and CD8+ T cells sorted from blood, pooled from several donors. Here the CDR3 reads CSADNTANTEAFF. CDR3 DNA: TGCAGTGCTGACAACACAGCGAACACTGAAGCTTTCTTT.